This record covers a single TCR beta chain. Its antigen is as yet unknown. At one end, the junction sequence differs from germline, possibly due to a read error. It was with a sample-barcoded 5' primer and a J-beta primer mix that a second PCR of roughly 7 to 12 cycles was run. TCRdb fed the 5' RACE reads into MiXCR, producing one record per CDR3 protein. The sample contains 850,000 to 1,000,000 distinct CDR3 sequences, approximately 49% of which appear only once. The CDR3 sequence is 14 residues long. In germline, CDR1 is SQVTM, CDR2 ANQGSEA. The data stem from a study of blood T cells in healthy people across ages. Study outcomes and limitations: Naive T cell percentage showed a strong correlation with the diversity of TCR beta.

Source material: blood. The TCR comes from a man younger than 45 in good health. This chain connects TRBV29-1 to TRBJ1-1; D remains ambiguous. The CDR3 DNA reads as TGCAGCGTCGAAGCGGACGGTGAGAACACTGAAGCTTTCTTT. Its translation: CSVEADGENTEAFF. Supplemented by reference TRBV29-1 and TRBJ1-1, the full variable domain reads SAVISQKPSRDICQRGTSLTIQCQVDSQVTMMFWYRQQPGQSLTLIATANQGSEATYESGFVIDKFPISRPNLTFSTLTVSNMSPEDSSIYLCSVEADGENTEAFFGQGTRLTVV.